The rows below give T cell receptor beta chains drawn from one sample of a study of blood T cell repertoires in COVID-19. Data came from immunoSEQ multiplex PCR; TCRdb stores just in-frame clones and leaves some out. The sample shows roughly 180,000 clones, roughly 82% of them seen only once. The source material was PBMCs or T cells enriched from blood (not recorded which). The receptors originated from a man aged 40-55 years who had recovered from COVID-19. The CDR3 runs from the conserved cysteine through the conserved F or W. D genes are given only for firm matches. Clone size, where shown, is once, few, many, or a class for clones that have expanded.

size	D	V	J	DNA	CDR3
few	-	TRBV27	TRBJ1-5	TGTGCCAGCAAGCCGGAAGGGGTAAGCAATCAGCCCCAGCATTTT	CASKPEGVSNQPQHF
-	-	TRBV27	TRBJ2-2	TGTGCCAGCCAGTTTCCAGCCGGGGAGCTGTTTTTT	CASQFPAGELFF
once	-	TRBV28	TRBJ2-2	TGTGCCAGTCGGACAGCGAACACCGGGGAGCTGTTTTTT	CASRTANTGELFF
once	-	TRBV7-3	TRBJ2-5	TGTGCCAGCAGCGCAAACCGGGACTCCGAGACCCAGTACTTC	CASSANRDSETQYF
-	-	TRBV30	TRBJ2-2	TGTGCCTGGAGTGACAGGAACACCGGGGAGCTGTTTTTT	CAWSDRNTGELFF
-	-	TRBV12-5	TRBJ1-1	TGTGCTAGTGGGCCACTCGGGATCAAGAACACTGAAGCTTTCTTT	CASGPLGIKNTEAFF
-	TRBD2	TRBV7-3	TRBJ2-3	TGTGCCAGCAGCTTTGGGGCTAGCGGGAGTAATACGCAGTATTTT	CASSFGASGSNTQYF
-	-	TRBV4-1	TRBJ2-7	TGCGCCAGCAGTCATGACACAGAGACCTACGAGCAGTACTTC	CASSHDTETYEQYF
few	-	TRBV6-5	TRBJ2-2	TGTGCCAGCATACTAGCTGCGAACACCGGGGAGCTGTTTTTT	CASILAANTGELFF
once	TRBD2	TRBV30	TRBJ2-1	TGTGCCTGGAGTGTTGCCCTAGCGGGCGAAAAAGAGCAGTTCTTC	CAWSVALAGEKEQFF
-	-	TRBV9	TRBJ2-1	TGTGCCAGCAGCCCCCCCGCGGGCAAGATGTCTGAGCAGTTCTTC	CASSPPAGKMSEQFF
-	-	TRBV28	TRBJ1-3	TGTGCCAGCAGTTTAAGCAGGGCTGGAAACACCATATATTTT	CASSLSRAGNTIYF
few	-	TRBV2	TRBJ1-2	TGTGCCAGCAGTTTTGGGCAGGGCGGCTACACCTTC	CASSFGQGGYTF
once	-	TRBV6-5	TRBJ1-2	TGTGCCAGCAGCGGGGGCTACACCTTC	CASSGGYTF
-	TRBD1	TRBV4-1	TRBJ1-1	TGCCCCCGCCGCCGCCCCGAGGGGGCGGGGAACACTGAAGCTTTCTTT	CPRRRPEGAGNTEAFF
-	-	TRBV7-2	TRBJ1-2	TGTGCCAGCAGCTTAGAGGGGATGAACTATGGCTACACCTTC	CASSLEGMNYGYTF